Sequencing of this TCR beta chain was carried out in a study of cytomegalovirus exposure and HLA in healthy donors (TCRdb year 2017). Notes on the research overall: In an earlier analysis of approximately 640 of the donors, around 300 Gb of sequence data and 120 million or so unique TCR beta sequences from 180 million or so T cells were reported. An earlier analysis of around 540 of the donors applied high-throughput TCR beta sequencing to assess whether each TCR beta V gene segment acted as functional or pseudogenic. In addition to the first cohort of hundreds of subjects, a separate validation cohort of under 150 different subjects was used. A later analysis re-analyzed previously published TCR beta repertoires from roughly 690 donors and added high-resolution HLA genotyping to study TCR occurrence patterns. Rather than drawing on any new phenotypic data, the later analysis identified candidate immune exposures from TCR beta sequences and the way those sequences occurred across donors. The aim of the study was to test whether cataloging public T cell receptors could identify signatures of past pathogen exposure. Roughly 5 DR-DQ haplotypes were handled as single units for association and clustering, since linkage in the cohort was strong. The number of donors typed differed by locus, with 629-630 for A, B, C, DRB1 and DQB1, around 560 for DQA1, 600 to 610 for DPA1, and approximately 470 for DPB1. Class I and class II HLA loci were covered by the typing at four-digit resolution. The study profiled the T cell repertoires of under 850 subjects by immunosequencing and related them to cytomegalovirus serostatus. The genetic ancestry cluster associated with self-reported Caucasian donors included about four fifths of the 398 genotyped donors. A later genetic analysis took genome-wide SNP genotypes for about three fifths of the roughly 670 donors and used that subset as a discovery cohort. Donor age, sex, ethnicity and CMV serostatus were collected together with the repertoire data. To predict cytomegalovirus infection status, the study combined high-throughput TCR immunosequencing, statistical association of individual TCRs with disease status, and machine learning. All discovery cohort repertoires had been generated on a single sequencing platform. Among 300 to 450 genotyped donors of the cohort, an average of around 240,000 unique TCR beta nucleotide sequences were sequenced per donor, about a sixth of them non-productive. Approximately 300 gigabases of sequencing data and roughly 80 million unique TCR sequences made up an early release that covered over 550 HLA-typed donors. What the authors observed across the whole study: Only TCR beta chains were sequenced in this cohort, and the absence of alpha or paired-chain data limited detectable features. Because the 87-base-pair reads could not distinguish some IMGT-functional V segments, including TRBV6-2 and TRBV6-3, those segments were excluded. In a later analysis, the rate of TCR association differed among HLA loci, with DRB1 alleles having the most associated TCRs and HLA-C alleles having the fewest. Most TCR sequences were seen in very few donors, while some public TCRs were found in many individuals. According to a later analysis, parvovirus B19, influenza, CMV and Epstein-Barr virus appeared linked to several top co-occurrence clusters. Because HLA typing was missing for some donors at each locus, association tests included only the typed subset. The sequencing pipeline was judged likely to have produced a cluster of highly shared sequence variants as a technical artifact. A later analysis found that HLA-associated TCR beta chains were more clonally expanded and had lower generation probabilities than equally common non-associated chains. According to a later analysis, most CMV-associated TCR beta chains appeared to be HLA-restricted, and the HLA associations seemed to be driven largely by CMV exposure. Roughly uniform sequencing depth across donors was assumed in presence/absence analyses, although this assumption may not hold. An earlier analysis of some 560 of the donors showed that most TCR beta V segments appeared in productive rearrangements either about 90% or about 30% of the time, which broadly matched IMGT annotations. V-gene and J-gene trimming of TCR beta chains was associated with a missense DCLRE1C variant in a later genetic analysis, and the association was replicated in an independent cohort. Linkage disequilibrium might explain the correlated functional status among segregating V segments, but an unknown experimental factor could not be excluded. According to a later genetic analysis, donors in an Asian-associated ancestry cluster had fewer N-insertions in productive TCRs than the approximately 650-donor mean. A further reported finding was that TCR beta sequences accurately predicted the HLA-A and HLA-B alleles for most subjects in the first cohort. Because counts were too low, 15 or so rarely observed V segments, including chromosome 9 orphons, were excluded from the earlier analysis of 587 of the donors. Immune exposure information for the cohort was limited to CMV serostatus. In both the original and validation cohorts, the classifier was reported to diagnose cytomegalovirus status with high specificity and sensitivity. The authors suggested that the approach could potentially be extended to other disease states and immunological phenotypes. Assigning TCR associations to individual alleles was difficult when HLA alleles, especially DR and DQ, strongly co-occurred. In the study, approximately 160 TCR beta chains were listed as associated with cytomegalovirus. A few of the identified cytomegalovirus-associated TCR beta chains were confirmed in vitro to be specific for cytomegalovirus antigens. A later analysis associated 15,000 to 20,000 TCR beta sequences with specific HLA alleles at a false discovery rate of 0.05.

With respect to this clone: Its antigen has not been determined. No qualities accompany the bases; no much larger clone lies one base away.

There are 16 amino acids in the CDR3, from cysteine to phenylalanine inclusive. Only CDR3 DNA is held: 48 bases, read in frame from base 1. Based on the germline V gene, the CDR1 and CDR2 sequences are SGHTA and FQGNSA. V is trimmed back by 4 bases and J by 9 bases, and the junction contains 9 bases that no gene match accounts for. The cohort comprised 666 healthy bone marrow donors. All cohort members were sampled while nominally healthy, although unrecorded immune exposures were likely present. The donor was CMV seropositive and belonged to the group of about 290 seropositive cohort members. Every donor gave a peripheral blood sample, and the peripheral blood mononuclear cells from that sample were used for TCR beta sequencing. The Qiagen DNeasy Blood Extraction Kit was used to extract genomic DNA from the blood cell samples. The library was prepared using the immunoSEQ multiplex PCR assay. For the multiplex PCR, a mixture combining 60 forward primers for TCR Vbeta segments and 13 reverse primers for TCR Jbeta segments was used. Amplification of the CDR3 region of rearranged TCR beta genes was performed with a multiplex PCR assay on genomic DNA. On the Illumina HiSeq System, the amplified TCR beta libraries were sequenced as 87-base-pair reads. The authors' analysis ran thus. Across the 500 to 700 repertoires, a later analysis counted around 80 million unique TCR beta chains, some 11 million of which were shared by at least two donors. To remove PCR and sequencing errors, raw reads were error-corrected and collapsed into unique sequences using a nearest-neighbor algorithm that merged closely related sequences. To assign V, D and J gene segments, CDR3 sequences were aligned to IMGT reference sequences. For a sequence to be retained, a match of at least six nucleotides was required to both a V gene segment and a J gene segment. Rearrangements were called productive when the CDR3 lacked stop codons and stayed in frame with V and J; all others were non-productive. Following IMGT convention, CDR3 was defined as the stretch from the second conserved V-encoded cysteine up to the conserved J-encoded phenylalanine. In an earlier analysis of roughly 610 of the donors, sequences lacking an unambiguous match to a single V gene segment were excluded. In an earlier analysis of 587 of the donors, V segments were called functional above 56.7% productive rearrangements and were called segregating when the between-donor standard deviation exceeded 5%. A statistical classification framework was built for diagnosing cytomegalovirus status from the catalog of TCR beta chain sequences. V and J gene assignment, in a later analysis, came from comparing TCR nucleotide sequences with IMGT/GENE-DB human TR gene sequences. Using the TCRdist pipeline, a later analysis assigned CDR3 sequences along with most-parsimonious VDJ recombination scenarios. A later analysis defined each TCR beta chain by its CDR3 amino acid sequence plus V-gene family, and excluded reads lacking a unique V-gene family. In a later analysis, approximately 640 highly shared, low-generation-probability nucleotide sequences were removed to address suspected cross-contamination and a sequencing artifact. A later analysis calculated a clonal expansion index for each public chain from normalized within-repertoire ranks of inferred template counts. In a later analysis, generation probabilities were computed with a VDJ recombination model fitted to out-of-frame rearrangements, and the resulting probabilities were checked against IGoR. In a later analysis, hypergeometric tests were used to score TCR-TCR, TCR-HLA and TCR-CMV co-occurrence, with a repertoire-size bias correction applied to TCR pairs. In a later analysis, false discovery rates were estimated by permuting HLA or CMV assignments 20 times. In a later analysis, co-occurring TCRs were grouped using DBSCAN, and TCRdist sequence similarity was added for clustering within HLA-allele-positive subsets. Repertoires with fewer than 30,000 or more than 120,000 public chains were left out of co-occurrence clustering, as were about 5 repertoires with anomalous nucleotide sharing. In its TCRdb copy, this immuneACCESS table keeps in-frame sequences only and misses some clones. Where compared with another copy, unresolved V genes explain less than half of these, and the others have no known cause. The V and J calls and clone size were taken over from that table, and D and trimming were inferred from the DNA. The sample contains around 110,000 clones, 75% to 85% of them found a single time. The ten largest clones capture approximately 4% of the sample.

Input material: PBMCs. The sequence joins TRBV7-2 to TRBJ1-6; TRBD1 fits 10 bases in the junction. The origin of this receptor is a man under 40 in good health and CMV-seropositive. DNA sequence: TGTGCCAGCAGCTCCACCGGGACAGGGGTATTTTCACCCCTCCACTTT. Translated, this is CASSSTGTGVFSPLHF.